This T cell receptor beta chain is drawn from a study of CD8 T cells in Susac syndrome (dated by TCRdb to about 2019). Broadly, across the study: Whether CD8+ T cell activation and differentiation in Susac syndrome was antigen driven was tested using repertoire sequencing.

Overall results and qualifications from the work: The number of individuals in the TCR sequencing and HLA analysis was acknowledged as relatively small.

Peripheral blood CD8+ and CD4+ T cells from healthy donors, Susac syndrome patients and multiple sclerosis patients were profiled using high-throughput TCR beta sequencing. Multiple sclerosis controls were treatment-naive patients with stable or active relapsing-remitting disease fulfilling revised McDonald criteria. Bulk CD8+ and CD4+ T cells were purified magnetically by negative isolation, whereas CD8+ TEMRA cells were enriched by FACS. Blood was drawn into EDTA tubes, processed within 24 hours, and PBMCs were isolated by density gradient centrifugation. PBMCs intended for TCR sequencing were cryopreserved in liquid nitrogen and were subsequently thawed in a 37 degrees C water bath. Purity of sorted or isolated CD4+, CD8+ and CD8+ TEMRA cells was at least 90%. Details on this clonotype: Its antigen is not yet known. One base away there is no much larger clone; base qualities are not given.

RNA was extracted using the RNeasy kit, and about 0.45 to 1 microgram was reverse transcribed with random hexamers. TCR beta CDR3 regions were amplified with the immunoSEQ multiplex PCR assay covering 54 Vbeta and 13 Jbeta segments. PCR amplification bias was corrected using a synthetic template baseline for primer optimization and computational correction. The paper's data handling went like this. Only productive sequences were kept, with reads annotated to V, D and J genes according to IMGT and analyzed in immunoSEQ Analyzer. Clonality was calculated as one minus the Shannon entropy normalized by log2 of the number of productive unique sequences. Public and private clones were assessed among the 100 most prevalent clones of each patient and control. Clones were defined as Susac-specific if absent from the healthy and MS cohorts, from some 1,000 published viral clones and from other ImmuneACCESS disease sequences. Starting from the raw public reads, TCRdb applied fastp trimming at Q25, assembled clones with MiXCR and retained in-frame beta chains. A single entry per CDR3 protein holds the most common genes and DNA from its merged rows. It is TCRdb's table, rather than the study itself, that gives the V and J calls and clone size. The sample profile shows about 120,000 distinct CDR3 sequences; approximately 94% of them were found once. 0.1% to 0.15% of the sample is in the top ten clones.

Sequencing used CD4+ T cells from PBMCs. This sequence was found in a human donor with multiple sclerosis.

CDR3 reads: CASSLALYQPQHF. In nucleotides, the sequence is TGTGCCAGCAGCCTGGCCCTATATCAGCCCCAGCATTTT. The chain uses TRBV7-2 and TRBJ1-5, with the D gene uncertain. CDR1 and CDR2 were assigned from the germline V gene as SGHTA and FQGNSA. V sheds 5 bases and J sheds 5 bases, leaving 10 bases between their ends. Inclusive of the bounding cysteine and phenylalanine, the CDR3 is 13 residues long. Here the CDR3 DNA is all that survives: 39 bases in frame from base 1.